This TCR beta chain was retrieved from a study of vaccination and CD4 T cells after COVID-19. Across the whole study: A CEFX pool, an HIV-1 Nef pool, or no peptide went to control cultures. Regarding the study as a whole: Only after vaccination were a median 86.3% of convalescents' reactive clones seen.

As to this clonotype: Its antigen is undetermined.

Indicated treatment: roughly 11-day PBMC culture with coronavirus spike peptide pools or control peptides (ViraFEST assay). The unexposed donor gave CD4+ T cells before the COVID-19 pandemic (2011-2018). Expanded clonotypes were found by TCR sequencing after peptide-pool stimulation (ViraFEST). Culture conditions combined two million PBMCs per well with 9.5 to 10 IU/ml IL-2 and 9 to 10 ug/ml peptide pools. V trimming: 3 bases; J trimming: 4 bases; junction bases outside the gene matches: 7. Per germline, CDR1 KGHDR and CDR2 SFDVKD. The CDR3 sequence is 17 residues long. The study sequenced cultured CD4+ T cell DNA using the Oncomine TCR Beta short-read assay. From cultured CD4+ T cells, genomic DNA was extracted. TCRdb reprocessed the PCR reads via MiXCR and lists one record per CDR3 protein. The table has roughly 8,300 distinct CDR3 sequences, approximately 35% seen once.

Sequencing was carried out using CD4+ T cells from blood, cultured in vitro. The clonotype originates from a human donor in good health. The rearrangement links TRBV24-1 to TRBJ2-1; 11 nucleotides align to TRBD2. The CDR3 bases are TGTGCCACCAGTGATACTGGACTAGCGGGCTTATACAATGAGCAGTTCTTC. Translating gives CATSDTGLAGLYNEQFF.